The source of this T cell receptor (beta chain) is a study of blood T cell repertoires in COVID-19. As for this clone: This sample includes further DNA sequences coding for the same CDR3.

Germline V gene sequence: CDR1 MDHEN, CDR2 SYDVKM. The CDR3 runs 14 residues. V dropped 9 bases and J dropped 1 base, with 13 bases sitting between them. Seattle enrolled patients during active infection and tracked them longitudinally. Study processing details: Amplified reference gene primers provided the basis for estimating nucleated cell counts. The method was immunoSEQ multiplex PCR; TCRdb's version includes in-frame clones alone and lacks a portion of them. V, J and clone size are taken as reported in that table, and D and trimming were inferred from the DNA itself. This repertoire shows 360,000 or so clones, over 85% found once; its top ten account for roughly 3.9%.

V and J are TRBV28 and TRBJ1-3; D not resolved. Sequencing was performed on peripheral blood. This receptor was identified in an older woman with COVID-19, enrolled during active disease. The CDR3 loop is CASTPGGSGNTIYF. DNA of the CDR3: TGTGCCAGTACCCCAGGAGGATCTGGAAACACCATATATTTT.